Listed here are 21 T cell receptor beta chains from one sample, sequenced in a study of blood T cell repertoires in COVID-19. Sequencing used immunoSEQ multiplex PCR; TCRdb keeps in-frame clones, though not all of them. The sample lists 150,000 or so clones, about 80% seen once, with approximately 9.9% in the top ten. Sequenced: PBMCs or T cells enriched from blood (not recorded which). These receptors were collected from a man in his fifties or sixties who had recovered from COVID-19.

This sequence joins TRBV5-1 and TRBJ2-1; perhaps TRBD2 as D (5 bases). The CDR3 is made up of 15 amino acids. The V gene lost 1 base and the J gene lost 5 bases, with 13 bases spanning the gap. The V gene's germline CDR1 is SGHRS and CDR2 YFSETQ. In nucleotides, the CDR3 is TGCGCCAGCAGCTTGATCGGGATCCGGGACAATGAGCAGTTCTTC. It translates to CASSLIGIRDNEQFF. The full variable domain, completed using reference TRBV5-1 and TRBJ2-1, is KAGVTQTPRYLIKTRGQQVTLSCSPISGHRSVSWYQQTPGQGLQFLFEYFSETQRNKGNFPGRFSGRQFSNSRSEMNVSTLELGDSALYLCASSLIGIRDNEQFFGPGTRLTVL.

This clone turned up a few times. J is TRBJ1-5 and V is TRBV19; TRBD1 agrees at 9 bases. Germline V gene data show CDR1 as LNHDA and CDR2 as SQIVND (reference sequence). The J segment lost 4 bases and the V segment lost 4 bases, leaving 11 bases of the junction unmatched. CDR3 size: 17 residues. The CDR3: CASSKMTGGKWNQPQHF. CDR3 in DNA: TGTGCCAGTAGTAAAATGACAGGGGGTAAGTGGAATCAGCCCCAGCATTTT.

This clone was seen more than once but under ten times. The rearrangement joins TRBV10-3 to TRBJ1-2; D gene uncertain. The CDR3 sequence is 13 residues long. The V end lost 4 bases, the J end lost 2 bases, and 8 bases lay between the germline ends. Germline V gene data show CDR1 as ENHRY and CDR2 as SYGVKD. The CDR3 sequence: CAISVASNYGYTF. The DNA of the CDR3 is TGTGCCATCAGTGTGGCTTCCAACTATGGCTACACCTTC.

CDR3 nucleotides: TGTGCCAGCAGCTTGGCCAGGGGGGTTGAAAAACTGTTTTTT. Translation gives CASSLARGVEKLFF. The chain employs TRBV7-9 and TRBJ1-4, with 7 bases lining up with TRBD1. Losses at the gene ends were 3 bases for V and 7 bases for J; bases not matched to a gene: 5. From germline, CDR1 is SEHNR and CDR2 FQNEAQ (reference sequence). The CDR3 totals 14 residues. The complete variable domain, with remaining parts taken from reference TRBV7-9 and TRBJ1-4, reads DTGVSQNPRHKITKRGQNVTFRCDPISEHNRLYWYRQTLGQGPEFLTYFQNEAQLEKSRLLSDRFSAERPKGSFSTLEIQRTEQGDSAMYLCASSLARGVEKLFFGSGTQLSVL.

The chain is built from TRBV27 and TRBJ2-7; D may be TRBD1 (5 bases). CDR3 length equals 14 residues. V was clipped by 1 base and J by 4 bases, with 11 bases between them. The germline gives CDR1 MNHEY, CDR2 SMNVEV (reference sequence). The CDR3 DNA sequence: TGTGCCAGCAGTTTATTCCCAGGGCTGTACGAGCAGTACTTC. It is translated as CASSLFPGLYEQYF.

The gene calls are TRBV28 and TRBJ1-5; a possible D gene is TRBD1 (5 bases). With 6 bases removed from V and 6 bases from J, the gap between germline ends came to 18 bases. CDR1 and CDR2 from the germline V gene are MDHEN and SYDVKM. CDR3 size: 15 residues. The CDR3 DNA reads as TGTGCCAGCAGGGGCGGGACCCGGGTGGGTCAGCCCCAGCATTTT. It encodes CASRGGTRVGQPQHF.

The chain combines TRBV18 with TRBJ2-7, with 8 bases identical to TRBD1. This CDR3 has 14 amino acids. The V and J ends lost 5 bases and 5 bases, in that order; junction bases with no gene match: 8. From germline, CDR1 is KGHSH and CDR2 LQKENI. The CDR3 DNA is TGTGCCAGCTCAGCTAGACAGGGGCAGGACGAGCAGTACTTC. Protein sequence: CASSARQGQDEQYF.

Note on this clone: The same CDR3 is also encoded by other DNA sequences in this sample. V gene TRBV5-1 combines with J gene TRBJ2-2, with 8 bases that match TRBD2. The CDR3 is 15 amino acids. V was clipped by 0 bases and J by 3 bases; unmatched bases: 1. Germline CDR1 reads SGHRS; CDR2 reads YFSETQ. The CDR3 protein is CASSLDGGDTGELFF. CDR3 bases: TGCGCCAGCAGCTTGGACGGGGGGGACACCGGGGAGCTGTTTTTT.

The V gene is TRBV12-3 or TRBV12-4, the J gene TRBJ1-1; D remains unclear. Trimming cost V 10 bases and J 0 bases, with 12 bases left between them. The CDR3 spans 13 residues. The CDR3 nucleotides read TGTGCCACCCAGCGGGAACTGAACACTGAAGCTTTCTTT. Translation: CATQRELNTEAFF.

The V and J genes are TRBV7-2 and TRBJ1-1, with 9 bases aligning to TRBD1. Germline values: CDR1 SGHTA, CDR2 FQGNSA. V trimming: 4 bases; J trimming: 4 bases; junction bases outside the gene matches: 7. The CDR3 is 15 residues long. This CDR3 reads CASSSLTGGVTEAFF. CDR3 coding DNA: TGTGCCAGCAGCTCTCTGACAGGGGGAGTCACTGAAGCTTTCTTT.

The J gene is TRBJ1-1, the V gene TRBV29-1, with D maybe TRBD1 (5 bases). V lost 7 bases to trimming and J lost 2 bases, with 17 bases between them. The CDR3 has 14 residues. Germline V CDR1 and CDR2: SQVTM, ANQGSEA. CDR3 loop: CSAIRGGKNTEAFF. The CDR3, as DNA: TGCAGCGCCATCCGGGGGGGGAAAAACACTGAAGCTTTCTTT.

The rearrangement uses TRBV5-1 and TRBJ2-3; 13 positions match TRBD2. This CDR3 has 16 amino acids. Germline V gene data show CDR1 as SGHRS and CDR2 as YFSETQ. Trimming at V came to 0 bases and at J to 5 bases, leaving 3 bases not matched to a gene. This CDR3 is CASSLGGTSGKDTQYF. The DNA of the CDR3 is TGCGCCAGCAGCTTGGGGGGGACTAGCGGGAAAGATACGCAGTATTTT.

The genes are TRBV11-2 and TRBJ2-7, with TRBD2 as a possible D gene (5 bases). V was clipped by 2 bases and J by 2 bases, with 13 bases between them. CDR1 is SGHAT and CDR2 is FQNNGV in the germline V gene. The CDR3 has 15 residues. This CDR3 is CASSLIEGIPYEQYF. The CDR3, as DNA: TGTGCCAGCAGCTTAATTGAGGGAATCCCCTACGAGCAGTACTTC.

The V and J genes are TRBV7-9 and TRBJ2-7; no clear D gene. CDR3 size: 11 residues. Trimming shortened V by 5 bases and J by 1 base, and 3 bases separated the two germline ends. Germline V lookup: CDR1 SEHNR, CDR2 FQNEAQ (reference sequence). The CDR3 DNA sequence: TGTGCCAGCAGCGTATCCTACGAGCAGTACTTC. Protein: CASSVSYEQYF.

The sample holds one count of this clone. The CDR3: CASSQISGGSREQYF. In DNA, the CDR3 is TGTGCCAGCAGCCAAATTTCGGGGGGGTCGAGGGAGCAGTACTTC. The chain carries TRBV3-1 (or the pseudogene TRBV3-2) and TRBJ2-7, with 8 bases matching TRBD2. The CDR3 length is 15 residues. Looked up from germline, CDR1 is LGHDT and CDR2 is YNNKEL (reference sequence). V lost 2 bases, J lost 7 bases, and 10 bases stayed unmatched.

The rearrangement uses TRBV2 and TRBJ2-7; 7 nucleotides align to TRBD1. Germline V lookup: CDR1 SNHLY, CDR2 FYNNEI. V was pared by 9 bases and J by 8 bases, with 16 bases of the junction left unmatched. CDR3 length: 14 residues. The CDR3, as DNA: TGTGCCAGGGCGGCCGGGACAGCTACCTGGAAGCAGTACTTC. Protein: CARAAGTATWKQYF.

The rearrangement links TRBV7-2 to TRBJ1-1, with D unresolved. Trimming left V 2 bases short and J 2 bases short, with 18 bases between. CDR1 is SGHTA, CDR2 FQGNSA, per germline. This CDR3 contains 17 residues. CDR3 sequence reads: CASSLRPTGRRNTEAFF. Written as DNA, the CDR3 is TGTGCCAGCAGCTTACGTCCCACCGGCCGGAGAAACACTGAAGCTTTCTTT.

This clone appeared once. The CDR3 region has the DNA TGTGCCAGCTCCAAAGGGACTAGCGAAGAGCAGTACTTC. It codes for CASSKGTSEEQYF. V usage is TRBV7-3 and J usage is TRBJ2-7; 10 bases are a match to TRBD2. With V trimmed by 8 bases and J by 7 bases, 8 bases remained unmatched. The germline V gene encodes CDR1 SGHTA and CDR2 FQGTGA. The CDR3 loop spans 13 amino acids.

The V and J genes are TRBV27 and TRBJ2-7; 8 bases are shared with TRBD1. The CDR3 has 14 amino acids. The V gene end was trimmed by 1 base and the J gene end by 6 bases; junction bases not matched to a gene: 5. Germline assignment: CDR1 MNHEY and CDR2 SMNVEV (reference sequence). CDR3 coding DNA: TGTGCCAGCAGTTTATATAGGACAGGGCTCGAGCAGTACTTC. It encodes CASSLYRTGLEQYF.

This clone was seen more than once but under ten times. The V call is TRBV4-1, the J call TRBJ2-1; 8 bases line up with TRBD2. The CDR3 has 16 amino acids. Germline CDR1 reads MGHRA; CDR2 reads YSYEKL. V lost 1 base and J lost 4; bases outside the gene matches: 6. CDR3 sequence (DNA): TGCGCCAGCAGCCAAGTGACGTCTAGCGGGTACAATGAGCAGTTCTTC. This translates into CASSQVTSSGYNEQFF.

The DNA of the CDR3 is TGTGCCAGCAGCTTACTTGTTAGCGGGGGGCGAGAGACCCAGTACTTC. It codes for CASSLLVSGGRETQYF. This chain connects TRBV11-2 to TRBJ2-5; 10 bases map to TRBD2. The CDR3 loop spans 16 amino acids. Trimming cost V 2 bases and J 4 bases; bases outside gene matches: 7. Germline V gene data show CDR1 as SGHAT and CDR2 as FQNNGV.